The clone carrying this TCR beta chain came up a few times. What it binds is unknown. This specimen comes from a study of tumour-infiltrating T cells in Burkitt lymphoma. Study summary: All epidemiological Burkitt lymphoma subtypes were represented in the cohort. Repertoire clonality predicted overall and progression-free survival.

Germline V gene lookup returns CDR1 MNHEY and CDR2 SMNVEV (reference sequence). The CDR3 extends over 14 amino acids. Trimming pared 7 bases from V and 4 bases from J, leaving 16 bases between. Repertoires were generated with immunoSEQ multiplex PCR, while TCRdb's copy carries only in-frame clones and drops some. The data show approximately 46,000 clones, around 32% seen once. Study-level results: Public clonotypes, several, appeared across numerous Burkitt lymphoma patients.

The chain links TRBV27 to TRBJ1-2, with D perhaps matching TRBD1 (5 bases). The sequenced sample consisted of tumor tissue. The TCR comes from a human donor with Burkitt lymphoma. CDR3: CASKWGTYAYGYTF. CDR3 bases: TGTGCCAGCAAATGGGGCACCTATGCCTATGGCTACACCTTC.